This T cell receptor beta chain was recorded in a study of blood T cell repertoires in COVID-19. Original processing methods: How many nucleated cells were present was estimated from reference gene primer amplification. Measured with immunoSEQ multiplex PCR; TCRdb has only the in-frame clones, and not every one. The D gene and trimming were derived from the DNA, and the V and J assignments and clone size from that table. The profile shows about 140,000 clones, 86% of them singletons. The CDR3 runs to 17 residues. Germline CDR1 SGHTA, CDR2 FQGNSA. The ends were cut back, 4 bases at V and 4 bases at J, with 19 bases in the middle. Cohorts were assigned according to the clinical history that participants reported.

The genes are TRBV7-2 and TRBJ1-4; D not resolved. This clonotype was obtained from a man in his forties or fifties who had recovered from COVID-19. The sequenced sample consisted of PBMCs or T cells enriched from blood (not recorded which). The CDR3 protein is CASSSDVRAGSNEKLFF. The CDR3 region has the DNA TGTGCCAGCAGCTCCGACGTTCGAGCAGGCAGTAATGAAAAACTGTTTTTT. The full variable domain, rest sourced from reference TRBV7-2 and TRBJ1-4, is GAGVSQSPSNKVTEKGKDVELRCDPISGHTALYWYRQSLGQGLEFLIYFQGNSAPDKSGLPSDRFSAERTGGSVSTLTIQRTQQEDSAVYLCASSSDVRAGSNEKLFFGSGTQLSVL.